This T cell receptor (beta chain) is from a study of shared clonotypes between healthy human individuals. Some clones are missing from TCRdb's copy, which holds only in-frame ones; the method was immunoSEQ multiplex PCR. In the table there are roughly 1,600,000 clones, 98% of which are singletons. Germline values: CDR1 MDHEN, CDR2 SYDVKM. This CDR3 has 17 residues. V lost 6 bases and J 4 bases, leaving 22 bases between the germline ends. The sequenced material came from naive CD4+ T cells sorted from blood. Subset given: CD45RA+ positively selected. The TCR sequence derives from a man aged 30 to 45 in good health. This sequence joins TRBV28 and TRBJ1-5; tentatively, D is TRBD1 (6 bases). The CDR3 DNA reads as TGTGCCAGCAGCCACAGGGTCGGGAATCGTTGGAATCAGCCCCAGCATTTT. Protein: CASSHRVGNRWNQPQHF.